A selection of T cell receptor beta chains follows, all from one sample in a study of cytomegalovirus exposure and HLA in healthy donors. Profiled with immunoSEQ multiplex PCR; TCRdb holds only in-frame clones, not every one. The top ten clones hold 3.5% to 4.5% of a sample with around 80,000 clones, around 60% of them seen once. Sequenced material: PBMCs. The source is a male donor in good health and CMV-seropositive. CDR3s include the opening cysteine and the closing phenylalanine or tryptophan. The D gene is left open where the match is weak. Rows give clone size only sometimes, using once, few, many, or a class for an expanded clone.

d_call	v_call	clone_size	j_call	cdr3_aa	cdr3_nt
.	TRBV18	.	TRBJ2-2	CASSPYHQGDTGELFF	TGTGCCAGCTCACCATATCATCAAGGGGACACCGGGGAGCTGTTTTTT
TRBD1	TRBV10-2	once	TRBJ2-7	CASSEDRVFSYEQYF	TGCGCCAGCAGTGAGGACAGGGTCTTCTCCTACGAGCAGTACTTC
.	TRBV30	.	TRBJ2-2	CAWSVLGAPSTGELFF	TGTGCCTGGAGTGTACTGGGGGCGCCGAGCACCGGGGAGCTGTTTTTT
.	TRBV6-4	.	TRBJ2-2	CASSDFGGNTGELFF	TGTGCCAGCAGTGACTTTGGCGGGAACACCGGGGAGCTGTTTTTT
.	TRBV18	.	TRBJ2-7	CASSPGREAYEQYF	TGTGCCAGCTCACCCGGCAGGGAGGCCTACGAGCAGTACTTC
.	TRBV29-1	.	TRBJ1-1	CSVPRGVNTEAFF	TGCAGCGTTCCCCGGGGGGTGAACACTGAAGCTTTCTTT
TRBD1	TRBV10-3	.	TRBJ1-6	CAIITGTGDNSPLHF	TGTGCCATCATTACGGGGACAGGGGATAATTCACCCCTCCACTTT
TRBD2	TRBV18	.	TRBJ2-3	CASSPSGGSTDTQYF	TGTGCCAGCTCACCTAGCGGGGGTAGCACAGATACGCAGTATTTT
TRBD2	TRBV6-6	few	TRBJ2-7	CASSPAGLAGYEQYF	TGTGCCAGCAGCCCTGCGGGACTAGCGGGCTACGAGCAGTACTTC
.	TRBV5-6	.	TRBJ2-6	CASSFYDFSGANVLTF	TGTGCCAGCAGCTTCTACGATTTCTCTGGGGCCAACGTCCTGACTTTC
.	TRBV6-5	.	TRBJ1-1	CASTPPGDTEAFF	TGTGCCAGTACGCCTCCAGGGGACACTGAAGCTTTCTTT
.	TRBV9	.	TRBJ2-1	CASSVVGGGLGGNEQFF	TGTGCCAGCAGCGTAGTTGGGGGGGGGCTCGGTGGGAATGAGCAGTTCTTC
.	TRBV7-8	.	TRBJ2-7	CASSDRPQGYEQYF	TGTGCCAGCAGCGACCGGCCCCAGGGATACGAGCAGTACTTC
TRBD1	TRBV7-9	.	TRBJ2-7	CSSSARQGAKLYEQYF	TGTTCCAGCAGCGCAAGACAGGGGGCGAAACTCTACGAGCAGTACTTC
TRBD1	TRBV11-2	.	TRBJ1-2	CASRTGYGYTF	TGTGCCAGCAGGACAGGGTATGGCTACACCTTC
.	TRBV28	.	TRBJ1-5	CASSLMTQDNQPQHF	TGTGCCAGCAGTTTGATGACGCAGGACAATCAGCCCCAGCATTTT
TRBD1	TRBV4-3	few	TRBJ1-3	CASSQDDRVNTIYF	TGCGCCAGCAGCCAAGATGACAGGGTAAACACCATATATTTT
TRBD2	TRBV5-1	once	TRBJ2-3	CASSSKGLVPDTQYF	TGCGCCAGCAGCTCCAAGGGACTAGTCCCAGATACGCAGTATTTT
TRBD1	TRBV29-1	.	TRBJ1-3	CSVEGTGHGNTIYF	TGCAGCGTTGAAGGGACAGGGCACGGAAACACCATATATTTT
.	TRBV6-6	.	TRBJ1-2	CASSYEVPGVYGYTF	TGTGCCAGCAGTTACGAGGTCCCCGGGGTCTATGGCTACACCTTC
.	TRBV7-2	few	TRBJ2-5	CASSRSRAQETQYF	TGTGCCAGCAGTAGGAGCAGGGCCCAAGAGACCCAGTACTTC
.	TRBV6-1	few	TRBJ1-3	CASREFSVNSGNTIYF	TGTGCCAGCAGGGAATTCTCAGTTAACTCTGGAAACACCATATATTTT
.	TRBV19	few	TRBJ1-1	CASSSQRATEAFF	TGTGCCAGTAGTTCCCAGAGGGCCACTGAAGCTTTCTTT
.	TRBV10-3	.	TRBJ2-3	CAISLQLTGGTDTQYF	TGTGCCATCAGCCTACAGTTAACGGGGGGCACAGATACGCAGTATTTT
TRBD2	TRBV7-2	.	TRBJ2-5	CASSHLAGQETQYF	TGTGCCAGCAGCCACCTAGCGGGACAAGAGACCCAGTACTTC
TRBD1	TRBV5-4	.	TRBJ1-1	CASSWDRQIGTEAFF	TGTGCCAGCAGCTGGGACAGGCAGATCGGCACTGAAGCTTTCTTT
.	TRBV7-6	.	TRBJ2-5	CASSFGWLAGQRETQYF	TGTGCCAGCAGCTTTGGCTGGTTAGCGGGACAGCGGGAGACCCAGTACTTC
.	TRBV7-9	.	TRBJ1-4	CSSSLMSGNEKLFF	TGTTCCAGCAGCTTAATGTCGGGAAATGAAAAACTGTTTTTT
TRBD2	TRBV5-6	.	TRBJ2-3	CASSGASAGVDTQYF	TGTGCCAGCAGCGGCGCTTCAGCGGGGGTAGATACGCAGTATTTT
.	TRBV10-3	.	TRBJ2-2	CAISWGLQGRDTGELFF	TGTGCCATCAGTTGGGGGCTCCAGGGGCGAGACACCGGGGAGCTGTTTTTT
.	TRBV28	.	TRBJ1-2	CASSFLYGYTF	TGTGCCAGCAGTTTCCTCTATGGCTACACCTTC
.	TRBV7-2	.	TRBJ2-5	CASSPEAGAQETQYF	TGTGCCAGCAGCCCAGAGGCCGGAGCGCAAGAGACCCAGTACTTC
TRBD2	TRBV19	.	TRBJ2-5	CASSIPFGGGQETQYF	TGTGCCAGTAGTATCCCATTCGGGGGGGGTCAAGAGACCCAGTACTTC
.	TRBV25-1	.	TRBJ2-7	CASIPPGGPFYEQYF	TGTGCCAGCATCCCGCCCGGGGGTCCGTTCTACGAGCAGTACTTC
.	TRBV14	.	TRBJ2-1	CASSRTVSYNEQFF	TGTGCCAGCAGCCGAACAGTTTCCTACAATGAGCAGTTCTTC
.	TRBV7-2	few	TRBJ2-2	CASSLFRAGELFF	TGTGCCAGCAGCTTATTCCGGGCCGGGGAGCTGTTTTTT
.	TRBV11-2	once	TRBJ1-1	CASSLRRDTEAFF	TGTGCCAGCAGCCTCCGGCGGGACACTGAAGCTTTCTTT
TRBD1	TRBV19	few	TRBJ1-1	CASSARQGFNTEAFF	TGTGCCAGTAGTGCGAGACAGGGGTTCAACACTGAAGCTTTCTTT
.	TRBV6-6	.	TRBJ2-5	CAALRGETQYF	TGTGCCGCACTTCGAGGAGAGACCCAGTACTTC
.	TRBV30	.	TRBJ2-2	CGWEATGELFF	TGTGGGTGGGAGGCTACCGGGGAGCTGTTTTTT
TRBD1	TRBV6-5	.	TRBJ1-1	CASSPDRANTEAFF	TGTGCCAGCAGTCCGGACAGGGCGAACACTGAAGCTTTCTTT